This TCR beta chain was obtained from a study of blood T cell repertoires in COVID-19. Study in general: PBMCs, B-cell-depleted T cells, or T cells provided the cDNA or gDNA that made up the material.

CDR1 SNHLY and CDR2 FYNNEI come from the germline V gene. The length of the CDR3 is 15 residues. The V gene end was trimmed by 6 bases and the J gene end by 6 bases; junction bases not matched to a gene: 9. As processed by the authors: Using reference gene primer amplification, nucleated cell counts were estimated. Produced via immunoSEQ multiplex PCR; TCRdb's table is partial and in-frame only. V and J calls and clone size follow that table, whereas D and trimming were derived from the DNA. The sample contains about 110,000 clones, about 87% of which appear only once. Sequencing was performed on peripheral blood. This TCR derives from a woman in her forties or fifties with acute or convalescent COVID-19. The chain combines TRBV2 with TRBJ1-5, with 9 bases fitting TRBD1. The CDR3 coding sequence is TGTGCCAGCAGAGCCGGGACAGGGCCCGTTCAGCCCCAGCATTTT. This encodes CASRAGTGPVQPQHF.